This T cell receptor (beta chain) was profiled in a study of regulatory T cells in long-lasting Graves disease. Investigators prepared the TCR beta libraries by applying iRepertoire HTBI primers and Arm-PCR of CDR3 regions. A single record per CDR3 protein comes from TCRdb applying MiXCR to the multiplex PCR reads. The sample holds 420,000 or so distinct CDR3 sequences, approximately 16% seen once. This CDR3 is 15 amino acids long. CDR1 and CDR2 (germline): MNHGY, SVAAGI. J lost 7 bases, V lost 0 bases, and 4 bases had no gene match. This clonotype appeared a few times. Time point denoted: newly diagnosed GD, antithyroid drugs for less than 3 months. Isolated PBMC RNA provided the starting material for the TCR library. The sample was also linked to a second study, of T cells in Graves' hyperthyroidism and ophthalmopathy.

This TCR came from a woman aged 18-29 years with Graves disease. The V call is TRBV6-9, the J call TRBJ1-5; TRBD1 aligns across 9 bases. Here the sequenced sample was peripheral blood mononuclear cells (PBMCs), taken at new diagnosis, from a patient treated with antithyroid drugs. This CDR3 reads CASSYSDRGGQPQHF. The CDR3 coding sequence is TGTGCCAGCAGTTATTCGGACAGGGGAGGGCAGCCCCAGCATTTT.